This T cell receptor (beta chain) was profiled in a study of blood T cell repertoires in COVID-19. Authors' methods: Reference gene primer amplification gave nucleated cell count estimates. TCRdb keeps only in-frame clones here, not all; method: immunoSEQ multiplex PCR. The D gene and trimming were derived from the DNA, and the V and J assignments and clone size from that table. The sample lists about 190,000 clones, around 90% occurring once. The CDR3 has 14 residues. The germline CDR1 and CDR2 sequences are ENHRY and SYGVKD. The V gene end was trimmed by 8 bases and the J gene end by 5 bases; junction bases not matched to a gene: 7.

Sequenced material: peripheral blood. The rearrangement uses TRBV10-3 and TRBJ2-7; 12 bases line up with TRBD2. This clonotype was sampled from a middle-aged man with acute or convalescent COVID-19. CDR3: CAISPSGGENEQYF. In DNA form, the CDR3 reads TGTGCCATCTCGCCTAGCGGGGGGGAAAACGAGCAGTACTTC.